This TCR beta chain is drawn from a study of blood T cell repertoires in COVID-19. For the study at large: Samples of COVID-19 (acute and convalescent) were obtained from the United States, Italy and Spain.

CDR3 size: 11 residues. Trimming took off 4 bases at V and 3 bases at J, with 3 bases between the two ends. Germline V lookup: CDR1 LGHNA, CDR2 YNFKEQ. The authors' processing: Cell counts per sample came from amplifying reference gene primers. Method: immunoSEQ multiplex PCR; TCRdb's copy keeps in-frame clones and lacks some. V and J calls and clone size are as listed in that table; D and trimming were resolved from the DNA. The sample records fewer than 110,000 clones, approximately 90% being singletons. The rearrangement uses TRBV4-2 and TRBJ1-2, with unresolved D. The receptor was derived from a woman between 25 and 40 years old with acute or convalescent COVID-19. Sequencing was performed on peripheral blood. CDR3 in DNA: TGTGCCAGCAGCCTAGACTATGGCTACACCTTC. Encoded protein: CASSLDYGYTF.